This TCR beta chain was captured in a study of T-cell memory formation after mild COVID-19. V was pared by 4 bases and J by 4 bases, with 11 bases between. The CDR3 consists of 14 residues. CDR1 and CDR2 (germline): SGHTA, FQGTGA. Amplification by 5'RACE using constant-segment primers produced TCR alpha and TCR beta cDNA libraries that carried sample barcodes and UMIs. One entry per CDR3 protein, called by TCRdb with MiXCR from the 5' RACE reads. Here the sample spans hundreds of thousands of distinct CDR3 sequences, about 20% being singletons. In regard to this clonotype: Antigen specificity is unknown.

Whole-study findings and limits: There was no confirmation that second-wave clones peaking on day 37 were SARS-CoV-2 specific. Within pre-infection memory, some responding clones were found, suggesting cross-reactive memory joined. Most CD4+ clones that shrank were in CM and EM, while CD8+ ones turned up in EMRA.

The chain couples TRBV7-3 to TRBJ2-1; no definite D call. This receptor was obtained from a man between 18 and 35 years old who had mild COVID-19 (a few samples of this study predate the infection). Cell type and time point are not known. The sample taken for sequencing was PBMCs or a T cell subset sorted from them (not recorded which). CDR3 loop: CASSSQGAYNEQFF. DNA of the CDR3: TGTGCCAGCAGCTCGCAAGGTGCATACAATGAGCAGTTCTTC.